Listed below are T cell receptor beta chains from one sample, sequenced in a study of response to subunit inactivated influenza vaccine. TCRdb called the RT-PCR reads again in MiXCR, with one record for every CDR3 protein. This sample has hundreds of thousands of distinct CDR3 sequences, with around 15% found just once. The starting material was PBMCs from blood, obtained 14 to 15 days before vaccination. The origin of the receptors is a man aged 45-60 years who received an inactivated influenza vaccine. The conserved cysteine and the conserved F or W are not part of the CDR3 here. D genes are given only for firm matches.

.	TRBV7-2	TRBJ2-3	ASSLAPTYTDTQY
.	TRBV2	TRBJ2-5	ASNRLDETQY
TRBD1	TRBV10-3	TRBJ2-7	AIRVTGQGAYEQY
TRBD2	TRBV12-3/TRBV12-4	TRBJ2-3	ASSSRTGTSVTDTQY
.	TRBV2	TRBJ2-6	ASSEQRPGANVLT
TRBD1	TRBV20-1	TRBJ2-3	SARGLGAQGAQDTQY
.	TRBV18	TRBJ1-1	ASSPQGESTEAF
.	TRBV6-1	TRBJ2-7	ASLRAGRTYEQY
.	TRBV10-3	TRBJ1-1	AISAVQEKGTEAF
.	TRBV6-1	TRBJ2-3	ASRRPGHLDTQY
.	TRBV4-3	TRBJ1-2	ASSQESGKRSHGYT
TRBD1	TRBV11-2	TRBJ2-3	ASSWTGLSSTDTQY
TRBD2	TRBV20-1	TRBJ2-7	SAPTSGSSYEQY
TRBD1	TRBV5-1	TRBJ2-7	ASSLDGTGASYEQY
.	TRBV4-1	TRBJ2-3	ASSQVVRVADTQY
TRBD2	TRBV3-1	TRBJ2-5	ASSQVLARYQETQY
.	TRBV12-3/TRBV12-4	TRBJ2-2	ASINNWGEYTGELF
.	TRBV9	TRBJ2-1	ASSVERGYNEQF
.	TRBV4-2	TRBJ2-7	ASSQAPYEQY
.	TRBV7-2	TRBJ1-1	ASSLAVTNTEAF
TRBD1	TRBV6-1	TRBJ1-6	ASRPGWDRFSPLH
TRBD1	TRBV7-2	TRBJ2-1	ASSLASPGQGSVLF
.	TRBV10-1	TRBJ2-3	ASSEPKTPFGTDTQY
.	TRBV5-5	TRBJ2-3	ASSLVGTPGTDTQY
.	TRBV7-3	TRBJ2-3	ASSHSSGSDTQY
TRBD2	TRBV5-1	TRBJ2-2	ASSPQAGAPNTGELF
TRBD1	TRBV20-1	TRBJ2-1	SALSTGGRYEQF
.	TRBV28	TRBJ1-5	AAWGLNQPQH
TRBD1	TRBV4-1	TRBJ2-7	ASSQGGQGGGYEQY
TRBD1	TRBV12-3/TRBV12-4	TRBJ1-6	ASSTPTGLNSPLH
.	TRBV5-6	TRBJ2-5	ASSYGTVQETQY
.	TRBV4-2	TRBJ2-7	ASSQVRLTGNSYEQY
.	TRBV12-3/TRBV12-4	TRBJ2-3	ASSLRGGSAQY
.	TRBV7-8	TRBJ2-3	ASSIVDTQY
.	TRBV24-1	TRBJ2-7	ATSDALAPSGEQY
.	TRBV20-1	TRBJ1-2	SAQDSYGYT
TRBD2	TRBV27	TRBJ2-1	ASSRLTSGRGNEQF
.	TRBV18	TRBJ1-2	ASSPVPTNYGYT
TRBD2	TRBV11-2	TRBJ2-1	ASRPSGGGTHNEQF
.	TRBV15	TRBJ2-7	ATSRVPASYEQY
.	TRBV20-1	TRBJ1-1	SARDRSVGEAF
TRBD1	TRBV5-1	TRBJ1-2	ASSWRQGASYGYT
.	TRBV6-2/TRBV6-3	TRBJ2-7	ASTFRQSYEQY
.	TRBV5-6	TRBJ2-1	ASSRGALGNNEQF
TRBD1	TRBV4-3	TRBJ2-5	ASSQYIIRDRGQETQY
TRBD2	TRBV7-8	TRBJ2-3	ASSTLSGGADTQY
TRBD1	TRBV27	TRBJ2-7	ASGRDSGREQY
TRBD2	TRBV9	TRBJ2-2	ASSASGGFTGELF
.	TRBV25-1	TRBJ1-6	ASSVRGRSPLH
TRBD1	TRBV6-1	TRBJ2-5	ASSDAPGQGLF
.	TRBV20-1	TRBJ1-1	SARDNIGAF
.	TRBV20-1	TRBJ1-4	SAYDYVGTATNEKLF
TRBD1	TRBV5-1	TRBJ2-3	ASSLEDRGPDTQY
.	TRBV14	TRBJ2-3	ASSQDTTKDTQY
.	TRBV12-3/TRBV12-4	TRBJ1-3	ASKPGPSLNTIY
.	TRBV7-9	TRBJ2-7	ASSPLLGDEQY
.	TRBV4-2	TRBJ2-1	ASSHPVGSYNEQF
.	TRBV9	TRBJ1-1	ASSEAGDGVAAF
TRBD1	TRBV25-1	TRBJ2-7	ASSEAFGQEY